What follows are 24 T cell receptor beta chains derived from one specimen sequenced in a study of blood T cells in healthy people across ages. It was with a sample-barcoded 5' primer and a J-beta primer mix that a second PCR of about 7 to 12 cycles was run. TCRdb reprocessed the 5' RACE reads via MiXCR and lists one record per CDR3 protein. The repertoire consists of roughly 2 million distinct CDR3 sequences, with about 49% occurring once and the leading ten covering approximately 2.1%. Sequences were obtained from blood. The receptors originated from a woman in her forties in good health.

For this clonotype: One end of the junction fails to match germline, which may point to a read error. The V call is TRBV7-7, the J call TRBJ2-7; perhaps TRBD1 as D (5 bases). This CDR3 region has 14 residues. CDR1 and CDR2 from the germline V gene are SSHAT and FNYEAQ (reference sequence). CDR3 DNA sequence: TGTGCTAGCAGCGTAAGTCAGGGCTCCTACGAGCAGTACTTC. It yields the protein CASSVSQGSYEQYF.

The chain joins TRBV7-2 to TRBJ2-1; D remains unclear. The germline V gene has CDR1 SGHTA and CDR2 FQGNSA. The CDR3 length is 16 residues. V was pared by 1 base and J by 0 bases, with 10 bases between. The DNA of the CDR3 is TGTGCCAGCAGCTTAGATAGCCAGCTCTCCTACAATGAGCAGTTCTTC. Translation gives CASSLDSQLSYNEQFF. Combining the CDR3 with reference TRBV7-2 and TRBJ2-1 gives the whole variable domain GAGVSQSPSNKVTEKGKDVELRCDPISGHTALYWYRQSLGQGLEFLIYFQGNSAPDKSGLPSDRFSAERTGGSVSTLTIQRTQQEDSAVYLCASSLDSQLSYNEQFFGPGTRLTVL.

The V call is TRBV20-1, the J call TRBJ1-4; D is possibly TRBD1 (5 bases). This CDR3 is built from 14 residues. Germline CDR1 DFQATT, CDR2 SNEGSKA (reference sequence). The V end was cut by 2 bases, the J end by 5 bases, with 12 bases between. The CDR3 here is CSARWGPFNEKLFF. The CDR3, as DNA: TGCAGTGCTAGATGGGGACCGTTCAATGAAAAACTGTTTTTT.

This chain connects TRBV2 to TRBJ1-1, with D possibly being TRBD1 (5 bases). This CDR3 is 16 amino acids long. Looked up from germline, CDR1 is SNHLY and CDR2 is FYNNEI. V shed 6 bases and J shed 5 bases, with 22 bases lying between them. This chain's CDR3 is CASSFDPRVRRTEAFF. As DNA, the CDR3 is TGTGCCAGCAGCTTCGATCCCAGGGTTCGGAGGACTGAAGCTTTCTTT.

CDR3 in amino acids: CASSLPRGVATNEKLFF. CDR3 in DNA: TGTGCCAGCAGCTTACCCAGAGGAGTTGCAACTAATGAAAAACTGTTTTTT. V and J are TRBV7-9 and TRBJ1-4; D is undetermined. The CDR3 is 17 residues long. V was cut by 2 bases and J by 0 bases, with 13 bases left in between. Per germline, CDR1 SEHNR and CDR2 FQNEAQ (reference sequence).

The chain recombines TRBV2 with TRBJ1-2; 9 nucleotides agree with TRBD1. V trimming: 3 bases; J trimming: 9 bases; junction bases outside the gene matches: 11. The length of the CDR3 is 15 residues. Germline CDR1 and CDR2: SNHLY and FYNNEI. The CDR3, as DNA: TGTGCCAGCAGTGAGCGGACAGGGGCTTTGGTACGCTACACCTTC. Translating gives CASSERTGALVRYTF.

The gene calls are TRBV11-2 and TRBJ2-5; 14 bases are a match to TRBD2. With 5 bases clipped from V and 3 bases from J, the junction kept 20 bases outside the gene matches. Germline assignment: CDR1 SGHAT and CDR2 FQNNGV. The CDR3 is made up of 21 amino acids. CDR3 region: CASSESPRLAGGPRKEETQYF. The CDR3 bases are TGTGCCAGCAGCGAGTCCCCTAGACTAGCGGGGGGGCCGCGGAAAGAAGAGACCCAGTACTTC. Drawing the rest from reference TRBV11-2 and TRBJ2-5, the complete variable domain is EAGVAQSPRYKIIEKRQSVAFWCNPISGHATLYWYQQILGQGPKLLIQFQNNGVVDDSQLPKDRFSAERLKGVDSTLKIQPAKLEDSAVYLCASSESPRLAGGPRKEETQYFGPGTRLLVL.

CDR3 sequence reads: CASRDRVTSPLHF. The DNA of the CDR3 is TGTGCCAGCAGAGACAGGGTCACTTCACCCCTCCACTTT. This chain links TRBV7-6 with TRBJ1-6; TRBD1 agrees at 7 bases. V shed 6 bases and J 9 bases; nucleotides not matched to a gene: 5. Germline V gene data show CDR1 as SGHVS and CDR2 as FNYEAQ. The CDR3 contains 13 residues.

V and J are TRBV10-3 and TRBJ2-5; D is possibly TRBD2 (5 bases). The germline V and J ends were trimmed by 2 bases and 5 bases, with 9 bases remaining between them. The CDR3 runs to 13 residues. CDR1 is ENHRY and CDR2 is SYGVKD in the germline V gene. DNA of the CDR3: TGTGCCATCAGTGAGGCTAGCTCTGAGACCCAGTACTTC. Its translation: CAISEASSETQYF.

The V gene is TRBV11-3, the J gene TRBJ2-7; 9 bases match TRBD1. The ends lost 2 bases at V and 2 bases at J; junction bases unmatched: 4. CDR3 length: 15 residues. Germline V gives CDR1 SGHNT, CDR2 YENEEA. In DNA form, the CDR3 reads TGTGCCAGCAGCTTATTCACAGGGGGCACCTACGAGCAGTACTTC. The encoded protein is CASSLFTGGTYEQYF.

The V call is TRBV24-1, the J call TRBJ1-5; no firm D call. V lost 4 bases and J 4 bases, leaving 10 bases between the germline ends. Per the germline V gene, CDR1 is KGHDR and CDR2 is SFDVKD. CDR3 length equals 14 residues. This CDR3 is CATSDPWGNQPQHF. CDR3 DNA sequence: TGTGCCACCAGTGACCCATGGGGAAATCAGCCCCAGCATTTT.

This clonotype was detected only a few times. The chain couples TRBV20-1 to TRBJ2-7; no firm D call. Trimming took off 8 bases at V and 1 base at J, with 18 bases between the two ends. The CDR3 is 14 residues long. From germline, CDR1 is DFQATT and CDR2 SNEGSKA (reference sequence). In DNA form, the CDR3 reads TGCAGTCTTAGCAAGGCTGCCAAATCCTACGAGCAGTACTTC. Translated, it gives CSLSKAAKSYEQYF.

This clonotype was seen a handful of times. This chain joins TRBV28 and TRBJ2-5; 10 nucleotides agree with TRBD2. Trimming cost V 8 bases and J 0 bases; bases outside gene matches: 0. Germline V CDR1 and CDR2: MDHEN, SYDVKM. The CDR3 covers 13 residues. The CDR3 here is CASLAGDQETQYF. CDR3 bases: TGTGCCAGCCTAGCGGGGGACCAAGAGACCCAGTACTTC.

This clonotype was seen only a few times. The chain's CDR3 is CASSIRTGYTDTQYF. Here the CDR3 DNA reads TGCGCCAGCAGCATACGGACGGGGTACACAGATACGCAGTATTTT. The chain carries TRBV5-1 and TRBJ2-3; possibly TRBD2 for D (5 bases). Germline assignment: CDR1 SGHRS and CDR2 YFSETQ. The V end lost 4 bases, the J end lost 2 bases, and 14 bases lay between the germline ends. This CDR3 is built from 15 residues.

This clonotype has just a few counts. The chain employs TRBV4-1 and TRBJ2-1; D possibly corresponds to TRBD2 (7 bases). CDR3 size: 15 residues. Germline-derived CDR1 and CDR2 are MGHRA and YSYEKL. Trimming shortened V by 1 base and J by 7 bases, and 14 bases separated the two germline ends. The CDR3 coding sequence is TGCGCCAGCAGCCAAGGTGGGGGGGCTTTAAATGAGCAGTTCTTC. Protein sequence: CASSQGGGALNEQFF.

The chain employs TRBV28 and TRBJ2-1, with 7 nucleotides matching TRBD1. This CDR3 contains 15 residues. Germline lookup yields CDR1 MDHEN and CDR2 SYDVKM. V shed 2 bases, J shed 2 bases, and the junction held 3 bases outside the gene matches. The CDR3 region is CASSLDQGAYNEQFF. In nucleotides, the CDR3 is TGTGCCAGCAGTTTAGATCAGGGGGCCTACAATGAGCAGTTCTTC.

Here the CDR3 DNA reads TGCGCCAGCAGCCAAGAGTACAGTTTGGGCAATCAGCCCCAGCATTTT. Translation: CASSQEYSLGNQPQHF. The chain is built from TRBV4-1 and TRBJ1-5; D remains ambiguous. Deletions cut 0 bases from V and 2 bases from J, with 11 bases between. The CDR3 is 16 residues long. Per the germline V gene, CDR1 is MGHRA and CDR2 is YSYEKL.

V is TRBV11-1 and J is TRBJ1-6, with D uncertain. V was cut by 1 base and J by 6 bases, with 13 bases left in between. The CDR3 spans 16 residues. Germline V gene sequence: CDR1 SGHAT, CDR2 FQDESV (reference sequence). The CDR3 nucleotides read TGTGCCAGCAGCTTAGTGACGGGATGGGGTAATTCACCCCTCCACTTT. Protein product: CASSLVTGWGNSPLHF.

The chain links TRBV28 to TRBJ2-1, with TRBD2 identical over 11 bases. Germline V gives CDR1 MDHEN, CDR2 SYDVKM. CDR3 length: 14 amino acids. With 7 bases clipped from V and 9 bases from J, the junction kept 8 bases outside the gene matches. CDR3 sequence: CASKRSGGATEQFF. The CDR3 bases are TGTGCCAGCAAGCGTAGCGGGGGGGCCACTGAGCAGTTCTTC. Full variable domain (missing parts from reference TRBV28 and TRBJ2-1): DVKVTQSSRYLVKRTGEKVFLECVQDMDHENMFWYRQDPGLGLRLIYFSYDVKMKEKGDIPEGYSVSREKKERFSLILESASTNQTSMYLCASKRSGGATEQFFGPGTRLTVL.

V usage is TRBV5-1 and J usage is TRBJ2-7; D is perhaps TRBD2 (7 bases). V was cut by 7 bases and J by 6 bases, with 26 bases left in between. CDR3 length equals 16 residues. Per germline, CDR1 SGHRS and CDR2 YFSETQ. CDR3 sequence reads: CASHTNPRGAIGEQYF. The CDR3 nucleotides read TGCGCCAGCCACACCAATCCTCGGGGGGCTATCGGCGAGCAGTACTTC. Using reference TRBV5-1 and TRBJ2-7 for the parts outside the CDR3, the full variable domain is KAGVTQTPRYLIKTRGQQVTLSCSPISGHRSVSWYQQTPGQGLQFLFEYFSETQRNKGNFPGRFSGRQFSNSRSEMNVSTLELGDSALYLCASHTNPRGAIGEQYFGPGTRLTVT.

The CDR3 region is CSASLIMDTQYF. CDR3 sequence (DNA): TGCAGTGCTAGCTTAATTATGGATACGCAGTATTTT. J is TRBJ2-3 and V is TRBV20-1, with D uncertain. Deletions cut 3 bases from V and 6 bases from J, with 10 bases between. Germline V gives CDR1 DFQATT, CDR2 SNEGSKA (reference sequence). This CDR3 is built from 12 residues.

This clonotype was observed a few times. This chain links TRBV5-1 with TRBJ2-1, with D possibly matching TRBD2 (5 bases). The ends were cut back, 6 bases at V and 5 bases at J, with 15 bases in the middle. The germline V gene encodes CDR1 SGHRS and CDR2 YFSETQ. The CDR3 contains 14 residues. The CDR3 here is CASNQTGWDNEQFF. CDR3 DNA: TGCGCCAGCAACCAAACGGGGTGGGACAATGAGCAGTTCTTC.

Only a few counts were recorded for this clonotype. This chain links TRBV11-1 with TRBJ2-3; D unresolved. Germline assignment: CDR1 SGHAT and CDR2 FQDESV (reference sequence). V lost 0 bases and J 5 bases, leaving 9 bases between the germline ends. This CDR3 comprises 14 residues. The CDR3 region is CASSLAGMGDTQYF. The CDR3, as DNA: TGTGCCAGCAGCTTAGCAGGCATGGGAGATACGCAGTATTTT. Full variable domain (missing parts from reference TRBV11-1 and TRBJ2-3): EAEVAQSPRYKITEKSQAVAFWCDPISGHATLYWYRQILGQGPELLVQFQDESVVDDSQLPKDRFSAERLKGVDSTLKIQPAELGDSAMYLCASSLAGMGDTQYFGPGTRLTVL.

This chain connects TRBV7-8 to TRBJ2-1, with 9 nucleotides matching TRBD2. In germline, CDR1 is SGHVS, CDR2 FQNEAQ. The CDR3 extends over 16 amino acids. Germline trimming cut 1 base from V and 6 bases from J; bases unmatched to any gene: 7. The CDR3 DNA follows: TGTGCCAGCAGCTTAGGTCGGCTAGCGGGGCGCAATGAGCAGTTCTTC. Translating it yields CASSLGRLAGRNEQFF.